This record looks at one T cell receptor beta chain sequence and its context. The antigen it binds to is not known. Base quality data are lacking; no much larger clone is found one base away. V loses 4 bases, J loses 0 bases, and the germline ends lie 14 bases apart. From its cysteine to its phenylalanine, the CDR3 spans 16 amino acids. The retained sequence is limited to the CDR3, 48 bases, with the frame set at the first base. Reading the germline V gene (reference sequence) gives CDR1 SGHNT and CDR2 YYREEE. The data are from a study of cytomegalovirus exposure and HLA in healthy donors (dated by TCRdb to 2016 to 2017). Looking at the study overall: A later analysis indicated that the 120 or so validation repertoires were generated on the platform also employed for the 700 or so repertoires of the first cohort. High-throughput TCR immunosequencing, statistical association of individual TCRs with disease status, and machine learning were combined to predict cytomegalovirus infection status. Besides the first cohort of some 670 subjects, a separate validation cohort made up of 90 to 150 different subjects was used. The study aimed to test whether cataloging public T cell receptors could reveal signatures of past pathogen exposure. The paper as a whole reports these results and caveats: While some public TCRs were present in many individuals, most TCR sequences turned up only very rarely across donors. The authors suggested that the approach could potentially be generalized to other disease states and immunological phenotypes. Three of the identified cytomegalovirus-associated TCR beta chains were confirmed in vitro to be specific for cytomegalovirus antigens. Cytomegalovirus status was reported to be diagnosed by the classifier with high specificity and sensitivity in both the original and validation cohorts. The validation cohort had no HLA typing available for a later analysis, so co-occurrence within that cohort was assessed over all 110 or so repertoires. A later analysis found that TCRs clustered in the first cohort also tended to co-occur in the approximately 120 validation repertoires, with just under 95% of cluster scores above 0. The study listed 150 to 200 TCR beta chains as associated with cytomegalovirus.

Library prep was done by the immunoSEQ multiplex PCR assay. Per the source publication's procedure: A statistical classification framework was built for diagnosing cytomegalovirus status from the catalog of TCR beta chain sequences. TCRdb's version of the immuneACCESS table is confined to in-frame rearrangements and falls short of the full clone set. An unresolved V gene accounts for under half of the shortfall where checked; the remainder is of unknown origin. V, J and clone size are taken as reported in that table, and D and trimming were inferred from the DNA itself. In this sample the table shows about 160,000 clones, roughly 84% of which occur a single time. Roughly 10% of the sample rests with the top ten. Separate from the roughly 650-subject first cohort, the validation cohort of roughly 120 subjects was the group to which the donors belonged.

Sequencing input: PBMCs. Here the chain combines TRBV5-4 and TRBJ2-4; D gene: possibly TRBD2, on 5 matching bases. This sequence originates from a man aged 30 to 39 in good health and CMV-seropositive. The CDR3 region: CASSPGGELAKNIQYF. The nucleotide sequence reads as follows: TGTGCCAGCAGCCCCGGAGGCGAACTAGCCAAAAACATTCAGTACTTC.